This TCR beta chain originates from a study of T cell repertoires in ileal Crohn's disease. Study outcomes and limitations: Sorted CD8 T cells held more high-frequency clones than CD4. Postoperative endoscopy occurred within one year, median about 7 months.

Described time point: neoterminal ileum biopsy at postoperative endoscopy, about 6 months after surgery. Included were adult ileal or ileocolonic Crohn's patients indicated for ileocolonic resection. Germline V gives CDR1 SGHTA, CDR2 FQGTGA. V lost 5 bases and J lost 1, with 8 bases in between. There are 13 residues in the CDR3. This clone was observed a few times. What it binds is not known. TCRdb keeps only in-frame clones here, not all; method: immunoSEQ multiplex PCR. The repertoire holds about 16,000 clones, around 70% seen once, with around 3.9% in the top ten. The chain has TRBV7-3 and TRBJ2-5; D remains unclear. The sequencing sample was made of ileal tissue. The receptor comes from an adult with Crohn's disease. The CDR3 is CASSRSAQETQYF. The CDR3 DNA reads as TGTGCCAGCAGCCGCAGCGCCCAAGAGACCCAGTACTTC.